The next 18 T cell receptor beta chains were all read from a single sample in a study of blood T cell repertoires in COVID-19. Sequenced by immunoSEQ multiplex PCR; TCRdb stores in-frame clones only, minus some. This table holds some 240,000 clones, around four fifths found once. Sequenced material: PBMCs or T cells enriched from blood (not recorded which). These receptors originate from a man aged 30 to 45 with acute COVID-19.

CDR3 protein: CASSLHPGTGRETQYF. The CDR3 bases are TGTGCCAGTAGCCTGCACCCCGGGACAGGGCGAGAGACCCAGTACTTC. The rearrangement uses TRBV19 and TRBJ2-5, with 9 bases aligning to TRBD1. Germline-derived CDR1 and CDR2 are LNHDA and SQIVND (reference sequence). The CDR3 runs to 16 residues. The ends lost 6 bases at V and 4 bases at J; junction bases unmatched: 12.

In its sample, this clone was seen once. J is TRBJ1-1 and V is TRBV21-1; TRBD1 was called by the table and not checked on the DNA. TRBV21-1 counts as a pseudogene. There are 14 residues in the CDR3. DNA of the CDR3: TGTGCCAGCAGCGGACGACAGGGCGGGACTGAAGCTTTCTTT. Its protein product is CASSGRQGGTEAFF.

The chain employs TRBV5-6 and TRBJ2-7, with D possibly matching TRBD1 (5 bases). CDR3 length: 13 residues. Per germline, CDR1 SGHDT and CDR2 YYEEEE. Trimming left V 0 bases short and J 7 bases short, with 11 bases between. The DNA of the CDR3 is TGTGCCAGCAGCTTGGGACAGTCCTTTGAGCAGTACGTC. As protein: CASSLGQSFEQYV.

The CDR3 DNA follows: TGTGCCAGCAGCAATAGTCATCTGATAGCGTCCCGAAGCTCTGGAAACACCATATATTTT. Translated: CASSNSHLIASRSSGNTIYF. V gene TRBV21-1 combines with J gene TRBJ1-3. TRBV21-1 is assigned pseudogene status. CDR3 length: 20 residues.

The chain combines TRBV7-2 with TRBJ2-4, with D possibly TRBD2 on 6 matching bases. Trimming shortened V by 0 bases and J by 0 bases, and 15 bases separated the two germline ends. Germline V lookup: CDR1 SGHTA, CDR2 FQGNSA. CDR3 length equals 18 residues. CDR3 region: CASSLALGGPLAKNIQYF. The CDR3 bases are TGTGCCAGCAGCTTAGCGCTGGGGGGACCGCTAGCCAAAAACATTCAGTACTTC.

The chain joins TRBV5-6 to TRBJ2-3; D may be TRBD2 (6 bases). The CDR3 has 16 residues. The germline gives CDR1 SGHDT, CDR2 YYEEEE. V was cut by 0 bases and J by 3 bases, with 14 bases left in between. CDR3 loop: CASSLAGGRGTDTQYF. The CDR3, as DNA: TGTGCCAGCAGCTTGGCCGGGGGTAGAGGTACAGATACGCAGTATTTT.

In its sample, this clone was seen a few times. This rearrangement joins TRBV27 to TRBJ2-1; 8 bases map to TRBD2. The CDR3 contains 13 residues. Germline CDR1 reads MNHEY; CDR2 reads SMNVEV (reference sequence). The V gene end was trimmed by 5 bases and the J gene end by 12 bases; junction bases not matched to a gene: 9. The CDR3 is CASSPGIAGLQFF. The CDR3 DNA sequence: TGTGCCAGCAGTCCGGGGATAGCGGGATTGCAGTTCTTC.

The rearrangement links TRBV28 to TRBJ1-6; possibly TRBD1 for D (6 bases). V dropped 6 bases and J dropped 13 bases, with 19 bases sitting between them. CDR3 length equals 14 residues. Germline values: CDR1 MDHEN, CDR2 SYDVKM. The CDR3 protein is CASSSGWTARPLHF. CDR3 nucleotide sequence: TGTGCCAGCAGCTCCGGCTGGACAGCCAGGCCCCTCCACTTT.

The CDR3 here is CASREQGYGYTF. DNA for the CDR3: TGTGCCAGCAGGGAACAGGGCTACGGCTACACCTTC. The rearrangement uses TRBV11-2 and TRBJ1-2; D perhaps matches TRBD1 (6 bases). Trimming cost V 6 bases and J 8 bases, with 13 bases left between them. Per the germline V gene, CDR1 is SGHAT and CDR2 is FQNNGV. The CDR3 has 12 amino acids.

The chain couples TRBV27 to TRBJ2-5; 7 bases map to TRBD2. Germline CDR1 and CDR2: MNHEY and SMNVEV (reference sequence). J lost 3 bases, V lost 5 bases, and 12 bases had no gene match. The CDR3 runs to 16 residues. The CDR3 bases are TGTGCCAGCAGTCTCTCCCCGGGACTAACAAAAGAGACCCAGTACTTC. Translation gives CASSLSPGLTKETQYF.

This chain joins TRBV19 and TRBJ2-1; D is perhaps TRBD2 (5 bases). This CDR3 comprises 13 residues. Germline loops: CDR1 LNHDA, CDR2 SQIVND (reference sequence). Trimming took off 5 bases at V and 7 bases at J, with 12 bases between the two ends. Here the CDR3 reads CASSPSFGNEQFF. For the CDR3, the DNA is TGTGCCAGTAGTCCTAGCTTCGGGAATGAGCAGTTCTTC.

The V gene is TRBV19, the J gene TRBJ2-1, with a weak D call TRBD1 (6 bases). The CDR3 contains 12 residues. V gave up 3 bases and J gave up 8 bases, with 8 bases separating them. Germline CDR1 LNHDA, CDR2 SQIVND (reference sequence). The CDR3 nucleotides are TGTGCCAGTAGTATTACAGGGTATGAGCAGTTCTTC. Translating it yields CASSITGYEQFF.

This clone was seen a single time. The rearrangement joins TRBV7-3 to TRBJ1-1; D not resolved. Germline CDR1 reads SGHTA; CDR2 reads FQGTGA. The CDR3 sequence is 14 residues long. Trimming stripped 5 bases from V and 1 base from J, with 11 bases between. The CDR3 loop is CASSPEGGNTEAFF. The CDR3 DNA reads TGTGCCAGCAGCCCAGAGGGAGGGAACACTGAAGCTTTCTTT.

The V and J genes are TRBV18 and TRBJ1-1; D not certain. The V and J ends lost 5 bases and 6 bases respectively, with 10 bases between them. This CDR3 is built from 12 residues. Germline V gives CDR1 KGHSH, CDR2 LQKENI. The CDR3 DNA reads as TGTGCCAGCTCATCTAATCTCCCTGAAGCTTTCTTT. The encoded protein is CASSSNLPEAFF.

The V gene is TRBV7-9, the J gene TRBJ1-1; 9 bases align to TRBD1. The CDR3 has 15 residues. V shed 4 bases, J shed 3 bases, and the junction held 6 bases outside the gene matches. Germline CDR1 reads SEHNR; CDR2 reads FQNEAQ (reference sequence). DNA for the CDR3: TGTGCCAGCAGCTCCGAGGGGACAGGGCACACTGAAGCTTTCTTT. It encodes CASSSEGTGHTEAFF. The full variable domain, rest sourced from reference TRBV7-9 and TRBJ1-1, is DTGVSQNPRHKITKRGQNVTFRCDPISEHNRLYWYRQTLGQGPEFLTYFQNEAQLEKSRLLSDRFSAERPKGSFSTLEIQRTEQGDSAMYLCASSSEGTGHTEAFFGQGTRLTVV.

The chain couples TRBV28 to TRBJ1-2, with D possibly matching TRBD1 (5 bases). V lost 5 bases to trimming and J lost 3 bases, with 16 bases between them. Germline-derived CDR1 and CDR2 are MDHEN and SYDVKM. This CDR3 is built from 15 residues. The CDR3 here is CASSGLGQGDYGYTF. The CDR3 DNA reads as TGTGCCAGCAGTGGTCTGGGCCAAGGGGACTATGGCTACACCTTC.

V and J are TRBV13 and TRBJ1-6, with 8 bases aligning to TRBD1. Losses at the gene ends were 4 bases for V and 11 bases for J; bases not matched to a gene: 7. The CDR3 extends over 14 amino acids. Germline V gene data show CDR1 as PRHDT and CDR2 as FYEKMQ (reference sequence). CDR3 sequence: CASSSTGVGAPLHF. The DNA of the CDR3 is TGTGCCAGCAGCTCGACAGGGGTTGGGGCACCCCTCCACTTT.

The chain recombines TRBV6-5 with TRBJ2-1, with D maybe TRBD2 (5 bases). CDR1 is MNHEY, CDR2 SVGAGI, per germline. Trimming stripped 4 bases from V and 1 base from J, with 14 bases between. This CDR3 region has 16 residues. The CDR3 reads CASSSPLGQSYNEQFF. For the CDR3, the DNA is TGTGCCAGCAGTTCCCCACTAGGTCAGTCCTACAATGAGCAGTTCTTC.